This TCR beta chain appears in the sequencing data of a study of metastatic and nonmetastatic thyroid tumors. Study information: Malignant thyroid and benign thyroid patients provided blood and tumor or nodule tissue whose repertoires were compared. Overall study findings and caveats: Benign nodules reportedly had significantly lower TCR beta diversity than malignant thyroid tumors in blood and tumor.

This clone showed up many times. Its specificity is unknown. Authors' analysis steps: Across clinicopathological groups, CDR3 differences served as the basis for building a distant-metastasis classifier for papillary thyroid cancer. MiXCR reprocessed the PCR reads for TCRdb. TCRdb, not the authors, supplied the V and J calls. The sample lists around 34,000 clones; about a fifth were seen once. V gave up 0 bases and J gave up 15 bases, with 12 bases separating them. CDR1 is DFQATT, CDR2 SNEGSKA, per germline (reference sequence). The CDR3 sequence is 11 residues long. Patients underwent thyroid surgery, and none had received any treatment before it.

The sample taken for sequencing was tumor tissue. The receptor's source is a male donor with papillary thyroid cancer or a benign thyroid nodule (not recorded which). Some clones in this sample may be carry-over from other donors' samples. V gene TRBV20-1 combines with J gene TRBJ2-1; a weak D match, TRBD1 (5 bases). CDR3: CSAREGPYLFF. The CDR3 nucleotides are TGCAGTGCTAGAGAGGGGCCTTATCTGTTCTTC.